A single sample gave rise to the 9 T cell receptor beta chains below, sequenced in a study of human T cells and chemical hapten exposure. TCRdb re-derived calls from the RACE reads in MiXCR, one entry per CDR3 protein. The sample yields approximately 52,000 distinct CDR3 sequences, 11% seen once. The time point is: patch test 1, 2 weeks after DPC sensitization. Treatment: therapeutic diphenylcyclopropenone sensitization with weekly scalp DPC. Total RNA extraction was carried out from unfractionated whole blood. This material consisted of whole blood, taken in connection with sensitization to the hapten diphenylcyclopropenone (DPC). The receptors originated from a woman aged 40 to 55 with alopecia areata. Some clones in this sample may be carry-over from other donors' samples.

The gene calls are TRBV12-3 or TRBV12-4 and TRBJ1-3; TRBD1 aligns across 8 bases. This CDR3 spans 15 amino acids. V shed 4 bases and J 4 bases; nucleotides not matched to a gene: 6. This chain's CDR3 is CASSSPGGEGNTIYF. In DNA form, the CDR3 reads TGTGCCAGCAGTTCCCCAGGGGGCGAAGGAAACACCATATATTTT.

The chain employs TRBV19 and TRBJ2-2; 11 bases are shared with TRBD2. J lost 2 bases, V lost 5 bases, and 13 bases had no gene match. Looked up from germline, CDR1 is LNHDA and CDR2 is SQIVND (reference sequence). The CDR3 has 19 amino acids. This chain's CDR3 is CASSPTRLAGGTNTGELFF. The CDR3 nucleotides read TGTGCCAGTAGTCCCACCCGGCTAGCGGGGGGCACTAACACCGGGGAGCTGTTTTTT.

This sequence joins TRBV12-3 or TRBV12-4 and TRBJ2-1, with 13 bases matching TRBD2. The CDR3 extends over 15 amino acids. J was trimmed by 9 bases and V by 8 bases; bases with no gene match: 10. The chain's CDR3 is CASGLGLAGVSEQFF. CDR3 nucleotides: TGTGCCAGCGGACTCGGACTAGCGGGAGTTAGTGAGCAGTTCTTC.

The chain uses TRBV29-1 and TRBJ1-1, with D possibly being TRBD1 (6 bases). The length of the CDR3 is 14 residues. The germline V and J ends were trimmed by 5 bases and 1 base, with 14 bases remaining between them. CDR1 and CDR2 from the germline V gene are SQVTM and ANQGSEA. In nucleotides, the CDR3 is TGCAGCGTTAAGAAATACAGGGCGAACACTGAAGCTTTCTTT. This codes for CSVKKYRANTEAFF.

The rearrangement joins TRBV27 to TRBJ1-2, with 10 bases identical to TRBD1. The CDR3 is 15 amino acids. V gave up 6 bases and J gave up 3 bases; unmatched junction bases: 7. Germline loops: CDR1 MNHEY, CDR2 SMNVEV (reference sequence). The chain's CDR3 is CASSWAGTGDYGYTF. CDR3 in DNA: TGTGCCAGCAGCTGGGCGGGGACAGGGGACTATGGCTACACCTTC.

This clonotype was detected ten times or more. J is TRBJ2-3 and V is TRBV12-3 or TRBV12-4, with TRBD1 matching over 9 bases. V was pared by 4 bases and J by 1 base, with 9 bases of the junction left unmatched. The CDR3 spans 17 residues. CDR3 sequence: CASSSSQGAHGTDTQYF. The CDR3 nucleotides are TGTGCCAGCAGTTCCTCACAGGGGGCGCACGGCACAGATACGCAGTATTTT.

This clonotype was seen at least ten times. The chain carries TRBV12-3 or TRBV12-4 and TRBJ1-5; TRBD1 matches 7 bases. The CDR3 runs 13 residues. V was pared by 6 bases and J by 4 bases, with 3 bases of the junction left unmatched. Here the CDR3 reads CASSPGQNQPQHF. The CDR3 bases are TGTGCCAGCAGCCCGGGACAGAATCAGCCCCAGCATTTT.

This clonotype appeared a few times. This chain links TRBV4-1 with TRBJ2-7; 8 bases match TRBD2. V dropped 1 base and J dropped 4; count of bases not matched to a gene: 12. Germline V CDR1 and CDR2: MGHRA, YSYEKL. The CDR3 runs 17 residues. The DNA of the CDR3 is TGCGCCAGCAGCCAAGGGCTAGCGGGCAGGGCAACGTACGAGCAGTACTTC. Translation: CASSQGLAGRATYEQYF.

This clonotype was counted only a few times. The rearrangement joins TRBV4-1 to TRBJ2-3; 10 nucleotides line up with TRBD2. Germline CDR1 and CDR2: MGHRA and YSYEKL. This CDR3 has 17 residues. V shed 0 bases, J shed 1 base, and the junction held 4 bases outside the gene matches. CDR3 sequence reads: CASSQDQGTSGTDTQYF. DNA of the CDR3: TGCGCCAGCAGCCAAGATCAGGGGACTAGCGGCACAGATACGCAGTATTTT.